This T cell receptor beta chain was recorded in a study of vaccination and CD4 T cells after COVID-19. At the level of the study: Median time from COVID diagnosis to post-COVID sampling was 101 days (35 to 161). Some control cultures received a CEFX pool, which served as the positive control. Others received an HIV-1 Nef pool or no peptide.

Germline CDR1 MDHEN, CDR2 SYDVKM. Trimming stripped 5 bases from V and 7 bases from J, with 14 bases between. The CDR3 has 13 amino acids. Remarks on this clonotype: What it recognizes is unknown.

Cultured CD4+ T cell DNA was sequenced using the Oncomine TCR Beta short-read assay. One entry per CDR3 protein, called by TCRdb with MiXCR from the PCR reads. The data contain about 11,000 distinct CDR3 sequences, around a third of them seen just once; the ten biggest clones take up more than 7%. Indicated treatment: roughly 10-day PBMC culture with coronavirus spike peptide pools or control peptides (ViraFEST assay). The source material was CD4+ T cells from blood, cultured in vitro. The gene calls are TRBV28 and TRBJ1-2, with a possible D match to TRBD1 (5 bases). The source of this sequence is a human donor who had recovered from COVID-19. The CDR3: CASSRSGPPGYTF. CDR3 nucleotide sequence: TGTGCCAGCAGTCGGTCGGGACCCCCTGGCTACACCTTC.